One and the same sample provided the 9 T cell receptor beta chains below, sequenced in a study of neoadjuvant anti-PD-1 for oral cavity cancer. Time point denoted: after neoadjuvant nivolumab, at surgical resection. TCRdb keeps only in-frame clones here, not all; method: immunoSEQ multiplex PCR. The table includes roughly 68,000 clones, about nine tenths detected once. The sequences come from PBMCs, collected after nivolumab (anti-PD-1) treatment. These receptors all come from a person between 40 and 85 years old with oral cavity squamous cell carcinoma.

This clone was counted a single time. The chain combines TRBV19 with TRBJ1-2; 9 bases align to TRBD1. This CDR3 region has 15 residues. With 5 bases clipped from V and 5 bases from J, the junction kept 9 bases outside the gene matches. Germline CDR1 and CDR2: LNHDA and SQIVND (reference sequence). The CDR3 DNA is TGTGCCAGTAGTGTACCGGGACAGGGTGTATATGGCTACACCTTC. Translation gives CASSVPGQGVYGYTF.

V usage is TRBV4-2 and J usage is TRBJ1-1; tentative D call: TRBD1 (5 bases). V lost 0 bases and J lost 7, with 12 bases in between. CDR1 is LGHNA, CDR2 YNFKEQ, per germline. The CDR3 extends over 14 amino acids. The CDR3 loop is CASSQEGTGGEAFF. The CDR3 DNA reads TGTGCCAGCAGCCAAGAAGGGACGGGTGGTGAAGCTTTCTTT.

This chain connects TRBV30 to TRBJ1-2; perhaps TRBD1 as D (6 bases). CDR3 length: 18 residues. V was trimmed by 2 bases and J by 7 bases, leaving 29 bases between them. The V gene's germline CDR1 is GTSNPN and CDR2 SVGIG (reference sequence). DNA of the CDR3: TGTGCCTGGAGTACTTACTTAACCTACACAGGGAGGACGTCTGGCTACACCTTC. Translating gives CAWSTYLTYTGRTSGYTF.

V is TRBV10-3 and J is TRBJ2-5, with D maybe TRBD2 (7 bases). The CDR3 is 15 residues long. Germline V gene sequence: CDR1 ENHRY, CDR2 SYGVKD. Deletions cut 7 bases from V and 0 bases from J, with 15 bases between. The DNA for the CDR3 is TGTGCCATCACTCCTACGGGGGGCAACCAAGAGACCCAGTACTTC. Its translation: CAITPTGGNQETQYF.

V usage is TRBV5-6 and J usage is TRBJ1-5, with D unclear. The CDR3 length is 15 residues. Germline V gives CDR1 SGHDT, CDR2 YYEEEE. Trimming took off 2 bases at V and 0 bases at J, with 9 bases between the two ends. The CDR3: CASSFPDLSNQPQHF. The CDR3 DNA reads as TGTGCCAGCAGCTTCCCAGACCTTAGCAATCAGCCCCAGCATTTT.

The chain carries TRBV10-1 and TRBJ1-2; D is unclear. This CDR3 has 13 amino acids. V lost 10 bases and J lost 4, with 16 bases in between. In germline, CDR1 is WNHNN, CDR2 SYGVQD (reference sequence). CDR3 sequence: CAIPPGPPYGYTF. The CDR3 nucleotides are TGCGCCATCCCCCCTGGACCGCCCTATGGCTACACCTTC.

The chain couples TRBV5-4 to TRBJ2-7, with D hard to call. V lost 0 bases to trimming and J lost 6 bases, with 7 bases between them. The CDR3 covers 12 residues. Germline V gene data show CDR1 as SGHNT and CDR2 as YYREEE (reference sequence). CDR3 protein: CASSLARSEQYF. DNA for the CDR3: TGTGCCAGCAGCTTGGCCCGTAGCGAGCAGTACTTC. Drawing the rest from reference TRBV5-4 and TRBJ2-7, the complete variable domain is ETGVTQSPTHLIKTRGQQVTLRCSSQSGHNTVSWYQQALGQGPQFIFQYYREEENGRGNFPPRFSGLQFPNYSSELNVNALELDDSALYLCASSLARSEQYFGPGTRLTVT.

The chain links TRBV18 to TRBJ2-7; 7 bases are a match to TRBD1. CDR1 is KGHSH, CDR2 LQKENI, per germline. V was clipped by 3 bases and J by 0 bases; unmatched bases: 5. The CDR3 sequence is 15 residues long. The CDR3 protein is CASSPGQDRSYEQYF. The CDR3 DNA is TGTGCCAGCTCACCTGGACAGGATCGCTCCTACGAGCAGTACTTC.

This clone appeared once. The rearrangement joins TRBV7-9 to TRBJ1-2, with D uncertain. This CDR3 is 14 amino acids long. Trimming cost V 5 bases and J 8 bases, with 18 bases left between them. Germline V CDR1 and CDR2: SEHNR, FQNEAQ (reference sequence). The CDR3 sequence: CASSPEGRARGYTF. For the CDR3, the DNA is TGTGCCAGCAGCCCGGAAGGGAGGGCCAGGGGCTACACCTTC.